This T cell receptor beta chain was profiled in a study of OX40 agonist ivuxolimab in advanced cancers. This clone was detected only once. Here immunoSEQ multiplex PCR was the method, and the copy in TCRdb shows in-frame clones only, minus some. This table has tens of thousands of clones, nearly 95% appearing once. The CDR3 is 14 amino acids. Deletions cut 7 bases from V and 3 bases from J, with 14 bases between. Germline V lookup: CDR1 SEHNR, CDR2 FQNEAQ (reference sequence). The material sequenced was CD4+ or CD8+ T cells sorted from blood, taken in a trial of the OX40 agonist ivuxolimab. The chain uses TRBV7-9 and TRBJ2-3; D not certain. This clonotype was obtained from an adult with an advanced solid tumor such as melanoma, head and neck, liver or kidney cancer. CDR3 sequence reads: CASTFGWDTDTQYF. CDR3 in DNA: TGTGCCAGCACCTTCGGTTGGGATACAGATACGCAGTATTTT. Full variable domain (rest looked up from reference TRBV7-9 and TRBJ2-3): DTGVSQNPRHKITKRGQNVTFRCDPISEHNRLYWYRQTLGQGPEFLTYFQNEAQLEKSRLLSDRFSAERPKGSFSTLEIQRTEQGDSAMYLCASTFGWDTDTQYFGPGTRLTVL.